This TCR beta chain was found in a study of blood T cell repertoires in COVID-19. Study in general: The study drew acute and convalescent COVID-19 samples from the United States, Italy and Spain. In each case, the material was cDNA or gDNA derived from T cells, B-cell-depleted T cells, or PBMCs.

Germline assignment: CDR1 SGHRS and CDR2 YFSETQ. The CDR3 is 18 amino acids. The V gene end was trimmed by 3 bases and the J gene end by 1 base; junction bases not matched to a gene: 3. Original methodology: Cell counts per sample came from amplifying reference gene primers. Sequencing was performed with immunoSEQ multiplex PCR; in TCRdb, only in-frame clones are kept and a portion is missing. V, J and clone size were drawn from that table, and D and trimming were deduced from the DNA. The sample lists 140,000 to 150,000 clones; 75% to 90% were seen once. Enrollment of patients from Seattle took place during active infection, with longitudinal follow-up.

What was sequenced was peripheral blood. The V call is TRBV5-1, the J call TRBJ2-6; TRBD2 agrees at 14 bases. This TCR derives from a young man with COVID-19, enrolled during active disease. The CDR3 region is CASSSGLAGASGANVLTF. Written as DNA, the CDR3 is TGCGCCAGCAGCTCGGGACTAGCGGGAGCGTCTGGGGCCAACGTCCTGACTTTC.